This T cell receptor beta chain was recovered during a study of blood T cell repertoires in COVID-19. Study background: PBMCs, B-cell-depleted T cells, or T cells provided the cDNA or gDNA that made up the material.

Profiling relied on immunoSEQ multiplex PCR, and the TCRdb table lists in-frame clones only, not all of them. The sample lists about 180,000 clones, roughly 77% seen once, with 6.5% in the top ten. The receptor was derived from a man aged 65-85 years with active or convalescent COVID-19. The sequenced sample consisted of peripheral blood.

CDR3 bases: TGTGCCAGCAGCTTAGACGACAGATACTATGGCTACACCTTC. It is translated as CASSLDDRYYGYTF. The chain employs TRBV7-9 and TRBJ1-2; the D gene is possibly TRBD1 (5 bases). The germline CDR1 and CDR2 sequences are SEHNR and FQNEAQ (reference sequence). The CDR3 covers 14 residues. Deletions cut 1 base from V and 3 bases from J, with 9 bases between.